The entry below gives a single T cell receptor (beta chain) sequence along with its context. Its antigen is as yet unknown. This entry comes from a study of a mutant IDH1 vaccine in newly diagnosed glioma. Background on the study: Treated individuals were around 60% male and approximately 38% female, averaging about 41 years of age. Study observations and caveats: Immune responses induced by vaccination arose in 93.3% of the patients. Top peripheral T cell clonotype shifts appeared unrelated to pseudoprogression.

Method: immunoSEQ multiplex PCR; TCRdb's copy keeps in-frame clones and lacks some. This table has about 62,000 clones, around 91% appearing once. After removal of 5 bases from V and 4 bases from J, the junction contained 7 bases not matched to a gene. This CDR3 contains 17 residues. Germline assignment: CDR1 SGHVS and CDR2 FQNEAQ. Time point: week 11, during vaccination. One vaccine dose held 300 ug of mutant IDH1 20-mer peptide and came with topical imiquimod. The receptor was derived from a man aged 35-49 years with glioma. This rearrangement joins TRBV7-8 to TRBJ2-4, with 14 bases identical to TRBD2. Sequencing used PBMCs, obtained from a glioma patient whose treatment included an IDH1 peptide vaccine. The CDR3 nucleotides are TGTGCCAGCAGCCTGGGACTAGCGGGGGTATTTAAAAACATTCAGTACTTC. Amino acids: CASSLGLAGVFKNIQYF. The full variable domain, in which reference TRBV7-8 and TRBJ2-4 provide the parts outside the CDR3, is GAGVSQSPRYKVAKRGQDVALRCDPISGHVSLFWYQQALGQGPEFLTYFQNEAQLDKSGLPSDRFFAERPEGSVSTLKIQRTQQEDSAVYLCASSLGLAGVFKNIQYFGAGTRLSVL.